This T cell receptor (beta chain) came from a study of blood T cell repertoires in COVID-19. Whole-study context: From T cells, B-cell-depleted T cells, or PBMCs came the material, which was cDNA or gDNA.

Libraries were prepared by immunoSEQ multiplex PCR; TCRdb keeps only in-frame clonotypes and omits some of them. The sample yields 250,000 to 400,000 clones, almost 90% seen once. Germline assignment: CDR1 SQVTM and CDR2 ANQGSEA. Trimming removed 7 bases from V and 0 bases from J, with 9 bases in between. The CDR3 sequence is 13 residues long. This sequence originates from a woman under 40 with COVID-19, enrolled during active disease. V is TRBV29-1 and J is TRBJ2-2; D call uncertain. The sequencing input was peripheral blood. CDR3 loop: CSAKEPNTGELFF. The CDR3 region has the DNA TGCAGCGCAAAGGAGCCGAACACCGGGGAGCTGTTTTTT.